The 32 T cell receptor beta chains presented below share a single source sample, sequenced in a study of cytomegalovirus exposure and HLA in healthy donors. Use of 60 Vbeta and 13 Jbeta primers characterized the PCR. The repertoire was sequenced with immunoSEQ multiplex PCR; TCRdb's copy has only in-frame clones and lacks some. Seen here are about 110,000 clones, approximately 81% observed once, and the top ten hold less than 2.5%. Input material: PBMCs. The receptor source for this set is a young woman in good health and CMV-seronegative.

The sample holds one count of this clone. The gene calls are TRBV19 and TRBJ2-5; possible D gene TRBD1, 5 bases. V lost 3 bases to trimming and J lost 4 bases, with 15 bases between them. Germline values: CDR1 LNHDA, CDR2 SQIVND (reference sequence). The CDR3 contains 15 residues. The CDR3 region is CASSITRQGGETQYF. The CDR3 nucleotides read TGTGCCAGTAGTATCACAAGGCAGGGTGGAGAGACCCAGTACTTC.

This chain links TRBV6-1 with TRBJ1-3, with TRBD1 identical over 7 bases. CDR3 length equals 14 residues. The V gene end was trimmed by 5 bases and the J gene end by 4 bases; junction bases not matched to a gene: 5. Germline loops: CDR1 MNHNS, CDR2 SASEGT. For the CDR3, the DNA is TGTGCCAGCAGTCGGACAGGTCCGGGAAACACCATATATTTT. This codes for CASSRTGPGNTIYF.

The chain has TRBV30 and TRBJ1-2; TRBD1 agrees at 7 bases. The trim removed 5 bases at V and 2 bases at J, leaving 5 bases unmatched. The CDR3 has 13 amino acids. CDR1 is GTSNPN, CDR2 SVGIG, per germline (reference sequence). CDR3: CAWSRGRNYGYTF. The CDR3 coding sequence is TGTGCCTGGTCTAGGGGGCGGAACTATGGCTACACCTTC.

The chain is built from TRBV5-6 and TRBJ2-1; D may be TRBD2 (7 bases). The germline V gene has CDR1 SGHDT and CDR2 YYEEEE. The CDR3 extends over 16 amino acids. With 0 bases removed from V and 4 bases from J, the gap between germline ends came to 14 bases. As DNA, the CDR3 is TGTGCCAGCAGCTTGGGTATGGGGAGGGGGTACAATGAGCAGTTCTTC. It translates to CASSLGMGRGYNEQFF. Variable domain in full (rest from reference TRBV5-6 and TRBJ2-1): DAGVTQSPTHLIKTRGQQVTLRCSPKSGHDTVSWYQQALGQGPQFIFQYYEEEERQRGNFPDRFSGHQFPNYSSELNVNALLLGDSALYLCASSLGMGRGYNEQFFGPGTRLTVL.

CDR3 amino acids: CASSFLVASEQFF. The CDR3 bases are TGTGCCAGCAGCTTCTTAGTAGCGTCTGAGCAGTTCTTC. This chain uses TRBV5-4 with TRBJ2-1; D perhaps matches TRBD2 (5 bases). Germline-derived CDR1 and CDR2 are SGHNT and YYREEE (reference sequence). The V gene lost 2 bases and the J gene lost 9 bases, with 12 bases spanning the gap. There are 13 residues in the CDR3.

This clone was detected only once. The chain employs TRBV28 and TRBJ2-7; possibly TRBD1 for D (6 bases). Trimming stripped 8 bases from V and 0 bases from J, with 23 bases between. The CDR3 spans 17 residues. CDR1 MDHEN and CDR2 SYDVKM come from the germline V gene. The CDR3 DNA reads as TGTGCCAGCCTCCCGGGCTCCTGGACGGACAGCTCCTACGAGCAGTACTTC. This translates into CASLPGSWTDSSYEQYF.

CDR3 amino acids: CASSPRGGQSEKLFF. The CDR3 DNA reads TGTGCCAGCTCACCACGAGGGGGCCAGAGTGAAAAACTGTTTTTT. The rearrangement joins TRBV18 to TRBJ1-4; 7 bases map to TRBD1. The CDR3 contains 15 residues. V shed 1 base, J shed 7 bases, and the junction held 6 bases outside the gene matches. CDR1 is KGHSH, CDR2 LQKENI, per germline.

The chain recombines TRBV5-1 with TRBJ2-5, with 7 bases aligning to TRBD2. The CDR3 contains 16 residues. V dropped 0 bases and J dropped 5; count of bases not matched to a gene: 10. Germline lookup yields CDR1 SGHRS and CDR2 YFSETQ. In nucleotides, the CDR3 is TGCGCCAGCAGCTTGGTGCCTAGCGGTGGGATGGAGACCCAGTACTTC. It codes for CASSLVPSGGMETQYF.

This sequence joins TRBV7-2 and TRBJ2-1; 7 bases are a match to TRBD1. This CDR3 region has 14 residues. Germline-derived CDR1 and CDR2 are SGHTA and FQGNSA. Trimming at V came to 7 bases and at J to 3 bases, leaving 6 bases not matched to a gene. The CDR3 DNA sequence: TGTGCCAGCAATCTACCAGGGGGCTACAATGAGCAGTTCTTC. The encoded protein is CASNLPGGYNEQFF.

The CDR3 bases are TGTGCCAGCAGACCCCAGACTAGCGGTTATCAGTTCTTC. It is translated as CASRPQTSGYQFF. J is TRBJ2-1 and V is TRBV6-5; 9 bases are a match to TRBD2. This CDR3 comprises 13 residues. Germline assignment: CDR1 MNHEY and CDR2 SVGAGI. V was clipped by 6 bases and J by 13 bases; unmatched bases: 10.

The rearrangement uses TRBV6-5 and TRBJ1-1; 7 bases are a match to TRBD1. The CDR3 length is 14 residues. Germline-derived CDR1 and CDR2 are MNHEY and SVGAGI. The junction had 5 bases not matched to a gene; V was cut back by 7 bases and J by 0 bases. In DNA, the CDR3 is TGTGCCAGCAATAGACAGGGACTGAACACTGAAGCTTTCTTT. Residues: CASNRQGLNTEAFF.

This clone has more than one count but fewer than ten. The chain links TRBV9 to TRBJ1-6; D remains ambiguous. This CDR3 is built from 15 residues. Trimming stripped 4 bases from V and 2 bases from J, with 10 bases between. Germline-derived CDR1 and CDR2 are SGDLS and YYNGEE. The CDR3 coding sequence is TGTGCCAGCAGCCCCACTAGCACCTATAATTCACCCCTCCACTTT. It codes for CASSPTSTYNSPLHF.

The gene calls are TRBV2 and TRBJ1-4; D not resolved. This CDR3 has 15 amino acids. V was shortened by 7 bases and J by 4 bases, with 16 bases between the two germline ends. CDR1 and CDR2 from the germline V gene are SNHLY and FYNNEI. The CDR3 bases are TGTGCCAGCACCCTTGCGGGAGCTTTTAATGAAAAACTGTTTTTT. Protein product: CASTLAGAFNEKLFF.

The chain employs TRBV28 and TRBJ2-7; 10 positions match TRBD1. Trimming cost V 7 bases and J 2 bases; bases outside gene matches: 5. CDR3 length: 14 amino acids. Germline lookup yields CDR1 MDHEN and CDR2 SYDVKM. DNA for the CDR3: TGTGCCAGCATCCGGACAGGGGGAACCTACGAGCAGTACTTC. This encodes CASIRTGGTYEQYF.

In nucleotides, the CDR3 is TGCGCCAGCAGCCCGGTGGGGGAGGGGGAGACCCAGTACTTC. Translating gives CASSPVGEGETQYF. The rearrangement joins TRBV5-1 to TRBJ2-5; 7 bases are a match to TRBD2. Germline V gene lookup returns CDR1 SGHRS and CDR2 YFSETQ. Trimming took 4 bases from V and 5 from J; bases not matched to a gene: 8. The CDR3 runs 14 residues.

The CDR3, as DNA: TGTGCCAGTACCAGTACCGAAGAGACCCAGTACTTC. Its protein product is CASTSTEETQYF. The V and J genes are TRBV2 and TRBJ2-5; no firm D call. Germline V gene lookup returns CDR1 SNHLY and CDR2 FYNNEI. Trimming shortened V by 9 bases and J by 3 bases, and 11 bases separated the two germline ends. The CDR3 loop spans 12 amino acids. The full variable domain, with the rest looked up from reference TRBV2 and TRBJ2-5, is EPEVTQTPSHQVTQMGQEVILRCVPISNHLYFYWYRQILGQKVEFLVSFYNNEISEKSEIFDDQFSVERPDGSNFTLKIRSTKLEDSAMYFCASTSTEETQYFGPGTRLLVL.

The table lists this clone with a few counts. The rearrangement links TRBV5-8 to TRBJ2-3, with D tentatively TRBD2 (6 bases). The CDR3 has 17 amino acids. Germline lookup yields CDR1 SGHTS and CDR2 YDEGEE. V was shortened by 4 bases and J by 2 bases, with 20 bases between the two germline ends. Here the CDR3 DNA reads TGTGCCAGCAGCATCGTACTTCCGGGGGTATACACAGATACGCAGTATTTT. This sequence encodes CASSIVLPGVYTDTQYF.

The chain recombines TRBV18 with TRBJ2-1; D might be TRBD2 (6 bases). The CDR3 extends over 15 amino acids. V was pared by 1 base and J by 5 bases, with 12 bases between. Germline CDR1 and CDR2: KGHSH and LQKENI. For the CDR3, the DNA is TGTGCCAGCTCACCACAGGGCGGGACCCACAATGAGCAGTTCTTC. Protein product: CASSPQGGTHNEQFF.

This chain uses TRBV7-9 with TRBJ2-2, with unresolved D. Germline V gene lookup returns CDR1 SEHNR and CDR2 FQNEAQ (reference sequence). This CDR3 has 12 residues. Trimming took 10 bases from V and 8 from J, leaving 14 bases between them. CDR3 protein: CATISSGGELFF. In DNA, the CDR3 is TGTGCCACCATCTCGTCGGGTGGGGAGCTGTTTTTT.

A single count supports this clone. This chain connects TRBV5-8 to TRBJ1-5; D might be TRBD1 (5 bases). V lost 3 bases and J lost 4, with 17 bases in between. This CDR3 has 16 residues. Germline CDR1 and CDR2: SGHTS and YDEGEE. The CDR3 DNA reads TGTGCCAGCAGCTGGACTGTCGGGGGGGAGAATCAGCCCCAGCATTTT. This translates into CASSWTVGGENQPQHF.

CDR3 region: CACSFSGGDEQFF. The CDR3 coding sequence is TGCGCCTGCTCCTTTTCGGGAGGGGATGAGCAGTTCTTC. V is TRBV4-1 and J is TRBJ2-1, with 8 bases aligning to TRBD2. This CDR3 has 13 residues. Germline V gene data show CDR1 as MGHRA and CDR2 as YSYEKL. V dropped 11 bases and J dropped 8; count of bases not matched to a gene: 11.

The chain has TRBV10-3 and TRBJ1-6; 7 nucleotides align to TRBD1. Per the germline V gene, CDR1 is ENHRY and CDR2 is SYGVKD. The CDR3 length is 15 residues. Trimming cost V 10 bases and J 5 bases; bases outside gene matches: 11. CDR3 coding DNA: TGTGCCACGAACGCATGGGACAGTGATAATTCACCCCTCCACTTT. Translating it yields CATNAWDSDNSPLHF.

This clone was recorded a few times. The chain has TRBV6-5 and TRBJ1-1; 8 positions agree with TRBD1. With 0 bases clipped from V and 5 bases from J, the junction kept 5 bases outside the gene matches. The germline V gene encodes CDR1 MNHEY and CDR2 SVGAGI. The CDR3 extends over 15 amino acids. CDR3 nucleotides: TGTGCCAGCAGTTACTCGAGACAGGGGAGGACTGAAGCTTTCTTT. Residues: CASSYSRQGRTEAFF.

This chain joins TRBV7-9 and TRBJ2-3; 15 bases align to TRBD2. The V gene end was trimmed by 3 bases and the J gene end by 7 bases; junction bases not matched to a gene: 8. Germline values: CDR1 SEHNR, CDR2 FQNEAQ (reference sequence). The CDR3 consists of 17 residues. CDR3 DNA sequence: TGTGCCAGCAGCTTGGGGACTAGCGGGAGGAATTTGAATACGCAGTATTTT. Translated, it gives CASSLGTSGRNLNTQYF.

CDR3 sequence (DNA): TGTGCCAGCAGCTTGGGACTAGCGGGATACGAGCAGTACTTC. Amino acid sequence: CASSLGLAGYEQYF. The V and J genes are TRBV7-8 and TRBJ2-7, with 13 nucleotides matching TRBD2. The V and J ends lost 3 bases and 4 bases, in that order; junction bases with no gene match: 0. There are 14 residues in the CDR3. CDR1 and CDR2 from the germline V gene are SGHVS and FQNEAQ.

The chain couples TRBV5-1 to TRBJ2-1, with D perhaps matching TRBD2 (6 bases). Germline V gene lookup returns CDR1 SGHRS and CDR2 YFSETQ. The CDR3 totals 16 residues. V gave up 0 bases and J gave up 0 bases, with 10 bases separating them. The CDR3 DNA is TGCGCCAGCAGCTTGGATGGGGGGAGCTCCTACAATGAGCAGTTCTTC. Translation gives CASSLDGGSSYNEQFF.

As regards this clone: The junction shows a germline mismatch at one end, possibly a read error. The J gene is TRBJ2-1, the V gene TRBV7-7; TRBD2 agrees at 12 bases. Looked up from germline, CDR1 is SSHAT and CDR2 is FNYEAQ (reference sequence). The CDR3 contains 15 residues. DNA of the CDR3: TGTGCTAGCAGCTCGACTAGCGGGAGTGACAATGAGCAGTTCTTC. The encoded protein is CASSSTSGSDNEQFF.

CDR3 DNA: TGTGCCAGCCATCCCGGGACAGGCCTTTCGGGAAATCAGCCCCAGCATTTT. Its protein is CASHPGTGLSGNQPQHF. The V and J genes are TRBV2 and TRBJ1-5, with 8 bases aligning to TRBD1. Per germline, CDR1 SNHLY and CDR2 FYNNEI. The V and J ends lost 8 bases and 4 bases, in that order; junction bases with no gene match: 16. This CDR3 region has 17 residues. Using reference TRBV2 and TRBJ1-5 for the parts outside the CDR3, the full variable domain is EPEVTQTPSHQVTQMGQEVILRCVPISNHLYFYWYRQILGQKVEFLVSFYNNEISEKSEIFDDQFSVERPDGSNFTLKIRSTKLEDSAMYFCASHPGTGLSGNQPQHFGDGTRLSIL.

V and J are TRBV9 and TRBJ2-7, with 7 positions matching TRBD2. Germline values: CDR1 SGDLS, CDR2 YYNGEE. Losses at the gene ends were 0 bases for V and 2 bases for J; bases not matched to a gene: 5. The CDR3 runs to 15 residues. CDR3 DNA: TGTGCCAGCAGCGTAGGAAGCGGGGCCCCCTACGAGCAGTACTTC. It codes for CASSVGSGAPYEQYF.

The chain carries TRBV10-2 and TRBJ2-7; 12 bases map to TRBD2. V shed 3 bases and J 6 bases; nucleotides not matched to a gene: 6. The CDR3 totals 15 residues. Germline CDR1 WSHSY, CDR2 SAAADI. For the CDR3, the DNA is TGCGCCAGCAGTGAATGGACTAGCGGGATCGGCGAGCAGTACTTC. Translated: CASSEWTSGIGEQYF.

The chain uses TRBV15 and TRBJ2-7; the D is unclear. The CDR3 has 13 residues. V shed 3 bases and J shed 5 bases, with 11 bases lying between them. CDR1 is LNHNV, CDR2 YYDKDF, per germline (reference sequence). The CDR3 DNA reads TGTGCCACCAGCAGGTCCCCTTTTAACGAGCAGTACTTC. It specifies CATSRSPFNEQYF.

This clone occurred once. The V call is TRBV18, the J call TRBJ1-1; a possible D gene is TRBD1 (5 bases). With 3 bases removed from V and 6 bases from J, the gap between germline ends came to 14 bases. The CDR3 sequence is 14 residues long. Germline assignment: CDR1 KGHSH and CDR2 LQKENI. In nucleotides, the CDR3 is TGTGCCAGCTCACCCGCGCAGGGATCCCCTGAAGCTTTCTTT. This encodes CASSPAQGSPEAFF.